This entry is about one T cell receptor beta chain. In the source study's methods: Estimated nucleated cell counts came from reference gene primer amplification. Measured with immunoSEQ multiplex PCR; TCRdb has only the in-frame clones, and not every one. The V and J calls and clone size come from that table; D and trimming were worked out from the DNA. The sample includes roughly 270,000 clones, over 75% of them seen just once. This sample was taken from a study of blood T cell repertoires in COVID-19. The overall study: The samples span acute and convalescent COVID-19 from the United States, Italy and Spain.

This clonotype was obtained from a man between 18 and 29 years old with active or convalescent COVID-19. Sequenced sample: peripheral blood.

The CDR3: CASSEASSGNTIYF. The CDR3 DNA reads TGTGCCAGCAGCGAGGCGTCCTCTGGAAACACCATATATTTT. This chain links TRBV2 with TRBJ1-3; the D is unclear. This CDR3 contains 14 residues. Germline V gives CDR1 SNHLY, CDR2 FYNNEI. Trimming cost V 6 bases and J 0 bases, with 9 bases left between them.